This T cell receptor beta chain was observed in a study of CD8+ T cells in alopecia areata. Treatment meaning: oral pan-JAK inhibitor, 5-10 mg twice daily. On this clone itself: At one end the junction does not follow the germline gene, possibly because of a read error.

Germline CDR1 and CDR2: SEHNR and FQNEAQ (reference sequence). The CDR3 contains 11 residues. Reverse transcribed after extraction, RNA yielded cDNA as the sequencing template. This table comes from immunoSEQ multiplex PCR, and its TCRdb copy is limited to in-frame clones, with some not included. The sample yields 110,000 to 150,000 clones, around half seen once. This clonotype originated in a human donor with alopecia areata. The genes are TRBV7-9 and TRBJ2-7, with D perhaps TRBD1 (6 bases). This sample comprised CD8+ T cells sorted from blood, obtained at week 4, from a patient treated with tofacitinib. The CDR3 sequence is CASSGRDTELF. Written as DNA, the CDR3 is TGTGCCAGCAGCGGCCGGGACACAGAACTCTTC.